This T cell receptor (beta chain) was identified during a study of blood T cell repertoires in COVID-19. Study background: The cDNA or gDNA used as material had been derived from T cells, B-cell-depleted T cells, or PBMCs.

Authors' data handling: Estimation of nucleated cell counts was performed using reference gene primer amplification. Method: immunoSEQ multiplex PCR; TCRdb's copy keeps in-frame clones and lacks some. V and J calls plus clone size are reproduced from that table; the DNA served to infer D and trimming. This table holds under 300,000 clones, 83% found once. Germline-derived CDR1 and CDR2 are MNHNS and SASEGT. The CDR3 length is 14 residues. V lost 1 base and J 2 bases, leaving 8 bases between the germline ends. This chain links TRBV6-1 with TRBJ1-1; D remains ambiguous. The sequenced sample consisted of peripheral blood. The clonotype comes from a human donor in a cohort sampled during active COVID-19. CDR3: CASSEEQKNTEAFF. The CDR3 DNA follows: TGTGCCAGCAGTGAAGAACAGAAAAACACTGAAGCTTTCTTT.